Listed below are T cell receptor beta chains from one sample, sequenced in a study of blood T cell repertoires in COVID-19. Produced via immunoSEQ multiplex PCR; TCRdb's table is partial and in-frame only. The sample has under 350,000 clones, more than 90% seen once; the top ten hold 2.6%. The sequenced material came from PBMCs or T cells enriched from blood (not recorded which). These receptor sequences come from a man in his 60s who had recovered from COVID-19. CDR3s include the opening cysteine and the closing phenylalanine or tryptophan. A D gene is named only where the DNA matches it firmly. The listing skips clone size in some rows; elsewhere it reads once, few, many or a size class.

d_call: TRBD2
j_call: TRBJ2-2
clone_size: .
v_call: TRBV24-1
cdr3_aa: CATSPPGLSGAGELFF
cdr3_nt: TGTGCCACCTCCCCCCCGGGACTATCGGGCGCCGGGGAGCTGTTTTTT

d_call: .
j_call: TRBJ2-1
clone_size: once
v_call: TRBV4-3
cdr3_aa: CASSQDLGLAQEQFF
cdr3_nt: TGCGCCAGCAGCCAAGACCTAGGCCTAGCACAAGAGCAGTTCTTC

d_call: .
j_call: TRBJ1-5
clone_size: .
v_call: TRBV5-4
cdr3_aa: CASSFKTATNQPQHF
cdr3_nt: TGTGCCAGCAGCTTTAAGACAGCCACCAATCAGCCCCAGCATTTT

d_call: TRBD2
j_call: TRBJ2-1
clone_size: .
v_call: TRBV19
cdr3_aa: CASKPSGSYEQFF
cdr3_nt: TGTGCCAGTAAGCCTAGCGGGAGTTATGAGCAGTTCTTC

d_call: .
j_call: TRBJ2-3
clone_size: .
v_call: TRBV6-5
cdr3_aa: CASSGAGQNTDTQYF
cdr3_nt: TGTGCCAGCAGCGGTGCGGGACAGAACACAGATACGCAGTATTTT

d_call: .
j_call: TRBJ1-1
clone_size: .
v_call: TRBV12-3/TRBV12-4
cdr3_aa: CASSWRGNTEAFF
cdr3_nt: TGTGCCAGCAGTTGGCGGGGGAACACTGAAGCTTTCTTT

d_call: TRBD2
j_call: TRBJ2-1
clone_size: few
v_call: TRBV14
cdr3_aa: CASSQLAGKNNEQFF
cdr3_nt: TGTGCCAGCAGCCAGCTAGCGGGAAAAAACAATGAGCAGTTCTTC

d_call: .
j_call: TRBJ1-4
clone_size: .
v_call: TRBV4-3
cdr3_aa: CASSQDSGAGEKLFF
cdr3_nt: TGCGCCAGCAGCCAAGATAGCGGGGCCGGTGAAAAACTGTTTTTT

d_call: .
j_call: TRBJ2-5
clone_size: .
v_call: TRBV14
cdr3_aa: CASSQARGERETQYF
cdr3_nt: TGTGCCAGCAGCCAAGCGCGGGGCGAGAGGGAGACCCAGTACTTC

d_call: .
j_call: TRBJ1-4
clone_size: .
v_call: TRBV30
cdr3_aa: CAWSAPPGGEKLFF
cdr3_nt: TGTGCCTGGAGTGCCCCCCCCGGGGGAGAAAAACTGTTTTTT

d_call: .
j_call: TRBJ2-3
clone_size: .
v_call: TRBV30
cdr3_aa: CAWRGLSSTDTQYF
cdr3_nt: TGTGCCTGGAGAGGACTCAGTAGCACAGATACGCAGTATTTT

d_call: TRBD2
j_call: TRBJ2-5
clone_size: .
v_call: TRBV7-3
cdr3_aa: CASSLIAGAQETQYF
cdr3_nt: TGTGCCAGCAGCCTCATAGCGGGGGCTCAAGAGACCCAGTACTTC

d_call: .
j_call: TRBJ1-1
clone_size: .
v_call: TRBV27
cdr3_aa: CASRKRDLNTEAFF
cdr3_nt: TGTGCCAGCAGGAAACGAGATTTGAACACTGAAGCTTTCTTT

d_call: .
j_call: TRBJ1-1
clone_size: once
v_call: TRBV20-1
cdr3_aa: CSARALEAFF
cdr3_nt: TGCAGTGCTAGGGCCCTGGAAGCTTTCTTT

d_call: .
j_call: TRBJ2-7
clone_size: .
v_call: TRBV7-9
cdr3_aa: CASSLDFEGEQYF
cdr3_nt: TGTGCCAGCAGCTTAGATTTTGAGGGCGAGCAGTACTTC

d_call: .
j_call: TRBJ1-2
clone_size: .
v_call: TRBV6-1
cdr3_aa: CASSEGWGDGYTF
cdr3_nt: TGTGCCAGCAGTGAAGGTTGGGGGGATGGCTACACCTTC

d_call: .
j_call: TRBJ2-1
clone_size: once
v_call: TRBV5-1
cdr3_aa: CASSLDGTTYNEQFF
cdr3_nt: TGCGCCAGCAGCTTGGACGGGACAACCTACAATGAGCAGTTCTTC

d_call: .
j_call: TRBJ2-5
clone_size: .
v_call: TRBV18
cdr3_aa: CASSPRLQETQYF
cdr3_nt: TGTGCCAGCTCACCGAGGTTACAAGAGACCCAGTACTTC

d_call: TRBD2
j_call: TRBJ2-1
clone_size: .
v_call: TRBV6-2/TRBV6-3
cdr3_aa: CASSSLAGIHNEQFF
cdr3_nt: TGTGCCAGCAGTTCTCTAGCGGGTATTCACAATGAGCAGTTCTTC

d_call: TRBD1
j_call: TRBJ1-5
clone_size: .
v_call: TRBV6-5
cdr3_aa: CASSRDRGNQPQHF
cdr3_nt: TGTGCCAGCAGCCGGGACAGAGGCAATCAGCCCCAGCATTTT

d_call: .
j_call: TRBJ2-1
clone_size: once
v_call: TRBV9
cdr3_aa: CASSVAGGSYNEQFF
cdr3_nt: TGTGCCAGCAGCGTAGCTGGGGGGTCCTACAATGAGCAGTTCTTC

d_call: TRBD2
j_call: TRBJ2-3
clone_size: .
v_call: TRBV7-9
cdr3_aa: CASSPLAGGPGDTQYF
cdr3_nt: TGTGCCAGCAGCCCACTAGCGGGAGGGCCAGGGGATACGCAGTATTTT

d_call: .
j_call: TRBJ1-2
clone_size: .
v_call: TRBV6-4
cdr3_aa: CASSDSGAGTYGYTF
cdr3_nt: TGTGCCAGCAGTGACAGTGGGGCCGGAACCTATGGCTACACCTTC

d_call: .
j_call: TRBJ2-7
clone_size: .
v_call: TRBV11-2
cdr3_aa: CASSSIYEQYF
cdr3_nt: TGTGCCAGCAGCTCAATCTACGAGCAGTACTTC

d_call: .
j_call: TRBJ2-1
clone_size: once
v_call: TRBV7-2
cdr3_aa: CASNLPEAGFNEQFF
cdr3_nt: TGTGCCAGCAACCTCCCAGAGGCGGGCTTCAATGAGCAGTTCTTC

d_call: .
j_call: TRBJ2-5
clone_size: .
v_call: TRBV4-1
cdr3_aa: CASSQELGTQYF
cdr3_nt: TGCGCCAGCAGCCAAGAACTAGGAACCCAGTACTTC

d_call: .
j_call: TRBJ1-6
clone_size: .
v_call: TRBV6-6
cdr3_aa: CASSYRGEGNSPLHF
cdr3_nt: TGTGCCAGCAGTTACCGGGGGGAAGGGAATTCACCCCTCCACTTT

d_call: .
j_call: TRBJ1-3
clone_size: .
v_call: TRBV9
cdr3_aa: CASSVAGQRGNTIYF
cdr3_nt: TGTGCCAGCAGCGTAGCAGGGCAGCGAGGAAACACCATATATTTT

d_call: .
j_call: TRBJ1-6
clone_size: .
v_call: TRBV27
cdr3_aa: CASSLPSAGTSPLHF
cdr3_nt: TGTGCCAGCAGTTTACCCTCGGCAGGTACTTCACCCCTCCACTTT

d_call: .
j_call: TRBJ2-7
clone_size: .
v_call: TRBV5-1
cdr3_aa: CASSGSQGIVYEQYF
cdr3_nt: TGCGCCAGCAGCGGTAGCCAGGGGATTGTTTACGAGCAGTACTTC

d_call: TRBD2
j_call: TRBJ2-3
clone_size: .
v_call: TRBV5-5
cdr3_aa: CASSLDLAGKGDTQYF
cdr3_nt: TGTGCCAGCAGCTTGGATCTAGCGGGCAAAGGGGATACGCAGTATTTT

d_call: .
j_call: TRBJ2-4
clone_size: .
v_call: TRBV11-3
cdr3_aa: CASSSTGAKNIQYF
cdr3_nt: TGTGCCAGCAGTTCCACGGGGGCCAAAAACATTCAGTACTTC

d_call: .
j_call: TRBJ1-1
clone_size: .
v_call: TRBV25-1
cdr3_aa: CASRRTGTNTEAFF
cdr3_nt: TGTGCCAGCAGAAGGACGGGAACGAACACTGAAGCTTTCTTT

d_call: TRBD1
j_call: TRBJ2-7
clone_size: .
v_call: TRBV7-2
cdr3_aa: CASSLRTGDEQYF
cdr3_nt: TGTGCCAGCAGCTTAAGGACAGGGGACGAGCAGTACTTC

d_call: TRBD1
j_call: TRBJ2-1
clone_size: .
v_call: TRBV9
cdr3_aa: CASSVTSGGSEQFF
cdr3_nt: TGTGCCAGCAGCGTAACGTCAGGGGGCTCTGAGCAGTTCTTC